These 26 T cell receptor beta chains were sequenced from one sample in a study of blood T cell repertoires in COVID-19. This table comes from immunoSEQ multiplex PCR, and its TCRdb copy is limited to in-frame clones, with some not included. The data contain 450,000 or so clones, about 87% of them singletons. Sequenced: peripheral blood. The receptors derive from a man between 18 and 35 years old with COVID-19, enrolled during active disease.

This chain links TRBV1 with TRBJ2-5; the table calls TRBD2, which could not be checked here. TRBV1 is deemed a pseudogene. This CDR3 region has 15 residues. The CDR3 here is CTSSAFAGGPETQYF. In nucleotides, the CDR3 is TGCACCAGCAGCGCCTTCGCGGGGGGTCCAGAGACCCAGTACTTC.

The chain has TRBV5-4 and TRBJ2-3; 8 nucleotides agree with TRBD2. With V trimmed by 4 bases and J by 3 bases, 4 bases remained unmatched. This CDR3 spans 14 amino acids. Germline CDR1 reads SGHNT; CDR2 reads YYREEE (reference sequence). CDR3 sequence: CASSTGGITDTQYF. CDR3 DNA: TGTGCCAGCAGCACGGGGGGGATAACAGATACGCAGTATTTT.

This clone was seen only once. The CDR3 protein is CSVAQGLETQYF. CDR3 sequence (DNA): TGCAGCGTTGCGCAGGGTTTAGAGACCCAGTACTTC. The chain uses TRBV29-1 and TRBJ2-5; tentatively, D is TRBD1 (5 bases). V lost 4 bases and J 4 bases, leaving 10 bases between the germline ends. Germline assignment: CDR1 SQVTM and CDR2 ANQGSEA. The CDR3 is 12 amino acids.

The genes are TRBV4-2 and TRBJ2-7; D not certain. This CDR3 region has 13 residues. Trimming pared 0 bases from V and 3 bases from J, leaving 6 bases between. Germline lookup yields CDR1 LGHNA and CDR2 YNFKEQ. The CDR3 region is CASSQDASYEQYF. The CDR3 DNA is TGTGCCAGCAGCCAAGATGCGAGCTACGAGCAGTACTTC.

The chain employs TRBV7-8 and TRBJ1-1, with D perhaps TRBD1 (5 bases). The CDR3 is 12 amino acids. Looked up from germline, CDR1 is SGHVS and CDR2 is FQNEAQ. Trimming stripped 1 base from V and 10 bases from J, with 10 bases between. The CDR3 sequence is CASSLVGVGAFF. The CDR3 bases are TGTGCCAGCAGCTTAGTAGGGGTCGGAGCTTTCTTT. Based on the CDR3 plus reference TRBV7-8 and TRBJ1-1, the full variable domain is GAGVSQSPRYKVAKRGQDVALRCDPISGHVSLFWYQQALGQGPEFLTYFQNEAQLDKSGLPSDRFFAERPEGSVSTLKIQRTQQEDSAVYLCASSLVGVGAFFGQGTRLTVV.

The rearrangement uses TRBV27 and TRBJ2-1; D call uncertain. The ends were cut back, 2 bases at V and 10 bases at J, with 9 bases in the middle. Germline CDR1 is MNHEY and CDR2 is SMNVEV (reference sequence). The CDR3 covers 12 residues. CDR3 sequence: CASSLIGGEQFF. The CDR3 DNA reads as TGTGCCAGCAGTTTAATAGGCGGAGAGCAGTTCTTC.

The CDR3 nucleotides are TGTGCCAGCAGCCGGGGACAGGGGGCGGATTGGACTGAAGCTTTCTTT. It codes for CASSRGQGADWTEAFF. The rearrangement uses TRBV16 and TRBJ1-1, with 12 bases lining up with TRBD1. This CDR3 has 16 amino acids. Looked up from germline, CDR1 is KGHSY and CDR2 is FQNENV. V was pared by 4 bases and J by 5 bases, with 8 bases of the junction left unmatched. Combining the CDR3 with reference TRBV16 and TRBJ1-1 gives the whole variable domain GEEVAQTPKHLVRGEGQKAKLYCAPIKGHSYVFWYQQVLKNEFKFLISFQNENVFDETGMPKERFSAKCLPNSPCSLEIQATKLEDSAVYFCASSRGQGADWTEAFFGQGTRLTVV.

This chain links TRBV6-5 with TRBJ1-1; 11 nucleotides align to TRBD1. Germline V CDR1 and CDR2: MNHEY, SVGAGI. After removal of 6 bases from V and 4 bases from J, the junction contained 4 bases not matched to a gene. This CDR3 has 14 amino acids. Here the CDR3 reads CASRTGTGGTEAFF. CDR3 coding DNA: TGTGCCAGCAGGACAGGGACAGGGGGCACTGAAGCTTTCTTT.

The chain employs TRBV13 and TRBJ2-1; D is possibly TRBD1 (6 bases). CDR1 and CDR2 (germline): PRHDT, FYEKMQ (reference sequence). The CDR3 runs 12 residues. Deletions cut 0 bases from V and 10 bases from J, with 7 bases between. In DNA form, the CDR3 reads TGTGCCAGCAGCTTAGGGGGACAAGAGCAGTTCTTC. This codes for CASSLGGQEQFF.

This chain uses TRBV19 with TRBJ2-1, with 7 positions matching TRBD1. CDR3 length: 11 amino acids. The germline gives CDR1 LNHDA, CDR2 SQIVND (reference sequence). Trimming cost V 10 bases and J 8 bases; bases outside gene matches: 5. Here the CDR3 DNA reads TGTGCCACAAGACAGGGCTATGAGCAGTTCTTC. Protein: CATRQGYEQFF.

This clone was detected only a few times. The chain uses TRBV7-9 and TRBJ1-2; possible D gene TRBD1, 6 bases. Trimming cost V 3 bases and J 6 bases, with 17 bases left between them. Germline CDR1 and CDR2: SEHNR and FQNEAQ (reference sequence). This CDR3 spans 15 amino acids. The CDR3 loop reads CASSFGRDTGHGYTF. CDR3 DNA: TGTGCCAGCAGCTTTGGTAGGGACACTGGCCATGGCTACACCTTC. The full variable domain, in which reference TRBV7-9 and TRBJ1-2 provide the parts outside the CDR3, is DTGVSQNPRHKITKRGQNVTFRCDPISEHNRLYWYRQTLGQGPEFLTYFQNEAQLEKSRLLSDRFSAERPKGSFSTLEIQRTEQGDSAMYLCASSFGRDTGHGYTFGSGTRLTVV.

This chain joins TRBV5-6 and TRBJ1-5; perhaps TRBD1 as D (5 bases). The length of the CDR3 is 16 residues. Germline V gives CDR1 SGHDT, CDR2 YYEEEE. V gave up 0 bases and J gave up 0 bases, with 10 bases separating them. In nucleotides, the CDR3 is TGTGCCAGCAGCTTGGGAGGGGAGGGTAGCAATCAGCCCCAGCATTTT. Translating gives CASSLGGEGSNQPQHF.

The CDR3 reads CASSSLRGWNEQFF. The CDR3 nucleotides read TGTGCCAGCAGCTCCCTCCGGGGGTGGAATGAGCAGTTCTTC. The rearrangement joins TRBV7-2 to TRBJ2-1; possibly TRBD2 for D (6 bases). The CDR3 spans 14 residues. Trimming cost V 4 bases and J 7 bases, with 14 bases left between them. CDR1 and CDR2 from the germline V gene are SGHTA and FQGNSA.

The chain couples TRBV13 to TRBJ2-7; perhaps TRBD2 as D (6 bases). Deletions cut 5 bases from V and 1 base from J, with 18 bases between. There are 16 residues in the CDR3. The germline V gene encodes CDR1 PRHDT and CDR2 FYEKMQ (reference sequence). The CDR3 loop is CASSRTVAGKSYEQYF. The DNA of the CDR3 is TGTGCCAGCAGCCGAACGGTTGCGGGGAAGTCCTACGAGCAGTACTTC.

The chain combines TRBV5-5 with TRBJ2-5; D is uncertain. Per the germline V gene, CDR1 is SGHKS and CDR2 is YYEKEE (reference sequence). V lost 0 bases, J lost 1 base, and 4 bases lay in between. CDR3 length equals 13 residues. CDR3 in amino acids: CASSLVGQETQYF. CDR3 nucleotide sequence: TGTGCCAGCAGCTTGGTCGGCCAAGAGACCCAGTACTTC.

This chain links TRBV20-1 with TRBJ2-3, with 7 bases aligning to TRBD2. J lost 3 bases, V lost 3 bases, and 12 bases had no gene match. CDR3 length: 16 amino acids. Germline V gene lookup returns CDR1 DFQATT and CDR2 SNEGSKA (reference sequence). As DNA, the CDR3 is TGCAGTGCTAGTTCCCTCCGCGGGGGTAATACAGATACGCAGTATTTT. Its protein product is CSASSLRGGNTDTQYF.

This clone was seen once. CDR3 bases: TGTGCCAGCACTCCCAGGCTCTCTGGGGCCAACGTCCTGACTTTC. Amino acid sequence: CASTPRLSGANVLTF. The rearrangement links TRBV27 to TRBJ2-6; D is undetermined. This CDR3 is built from 15 residues. V was trimmed by 7 bases and J by 0 bases, leaving 10 bases between them. Germline CDR1 MNHEY, CDR2 SMNVEV (reference sequence).

V and J are TRBV29-1 and TRBJ2-3, with D maybe TRBD2 (5 bases). Germline CDR1 is SQVTM and CDR2 is ANQGSEA. Trimming removed 6 bases from V and 2 bases from J, with 12 bases in between. The CDR3 spans 13 residues. CDR3 protein: CSVRRTATDTQYF. The DNA of the CDR3 is TGCAGCGTCCGTCGGACTGCCACAGATACGCAGTATTTT.

This clone was detected a few times. The V and J genes are TRBV15 and TRBJ1-2; TRBD1 matches at 9 bases. After removal of 5 bases from V and 8 bases from J, the junction contained 6 bases not matched to a gene. The CDR3 totals 13 residues. Per germline, CDR1 LNHNV and CDR2 YYDKDF (reference sequence). The CDR3 loop reads CATSVDRGRGYTF. In DNA, the CDR3 is TGTGCCACCAGCGTCGACAGGGGGAGAGGCTACACCTTC.

CDR3 DNA sequence: TGTGCCAGCAGCAGGGACAGACACAATCAGCCCCAGCATTTT. Its translation: CASSRDRHNQPQHF. This rearrangement joins TRBV5-5 to TRBJ1-5; 7 positions match TRBD1. This CDR3 has 14 residues. The germline gives CDR1 SGHKS, CDR2 YYEKEE (reference sequence). J gave up 3 bases and V 4 bases, and 4 bases lay outside the gene matches.

The V and J genes are TRBV3-1 (or the pseudogene TRBV3-2) and TRBJ2-7, with D possibly being TRBD2 (6 bases). The CDR3 is made up of 14 amino acids. V was cut by 1 base and J by 4 bases, with 11 bases left in between. Germline lookup yields CDR1 LGHDT and CDR2 YNNKEL (reference sequence). This CDR3 reads CASSQVGAGYEQYF. CDR3 nucleotides: TGTGCCAGCAGCCAAGTAGGTGCGGGGTACGAGCAGTACTTC.

This rearrangement joins TRBV30 to TRBJ2-1; D gene uncertain. The V end was cut by 4 bases, the J end by 8 bases, with 9 bases between. The CDR3 spans 11 residues. From germline, CDR1 is GTSNPN and CDR2 SVGIG (reference sequence). CDR3 region: CAWTPRDEQFF. The CDR3 region has the DNA TGTGCCTGGACCCCCCGGGATGAGCAGTTCTTC.

The V and J genes are TRBV4-2 and TRBJ2-1, with 8 bases fitting TRBD2. Unmatched junction bases numbered 2, after V lost 1 base and J lost 0 bases. Germline V CDR1 and CDR2: LGHNA, YNFKEQ. The CDR3 is 16 amino acids. The CDR3 DNA is TGTGCCAGCAGCCAAGGACTAGCGTCCTCCTACAATGAGCAGTTCTTC. It specifies CASSQGLASSYNEQFF.

The chain is built from TRBV9 and TRBJ2-1, with 7 bases aligning to TRBD2. Per germline, CDR1 SGDLS and CDR2 YYNGEE. The V and J ends lost 0 bases and 9 bases, in that order; junction bases with no gene match: 18. The length of the CDR3 is 18 residues. CDR3 protein: CASSVAGGGWEGQGEQFF. The CDR3 DNA reads TGTGCCAGCAGCGTAGCTGGTGGTGGGTGGGAGGGCCAAGGTGAGCAGTTCTTC.

The J gene is TRBJ2-1, the V gene TRBV9; no definite D call. This CDR3 is built from 13 residues. From germline, CDR1 is SGDLS and CDR2 YYNGEE. The germline V and J ends were trimmed by 0 bases and 7 bases, with 8 bases remaining between them. CDR3 loop: CASSVAERNEQFF. CDR3 bases: TGTGCCAGCAGCGTAGCTGAGAGGAATGAGCAGTTCTTC.

The rearrangement links TRBV19 to TRBJ1-6; weak D call: TRBD1 (6 bases). CDR3 length: 14 residues. The germline V gene encodes CDR1 LNHDA and CDR2 SQIVND (reference sequence). Trimming removed 1 base from V and 7 bases from J, with 8 bases in between. CDR3 DNA sequence: TGTGCCAGTAGTATAGGAACAGGGAATTCACCCCTCCACTTT. Residues: CASSIGTGNSPLHF.